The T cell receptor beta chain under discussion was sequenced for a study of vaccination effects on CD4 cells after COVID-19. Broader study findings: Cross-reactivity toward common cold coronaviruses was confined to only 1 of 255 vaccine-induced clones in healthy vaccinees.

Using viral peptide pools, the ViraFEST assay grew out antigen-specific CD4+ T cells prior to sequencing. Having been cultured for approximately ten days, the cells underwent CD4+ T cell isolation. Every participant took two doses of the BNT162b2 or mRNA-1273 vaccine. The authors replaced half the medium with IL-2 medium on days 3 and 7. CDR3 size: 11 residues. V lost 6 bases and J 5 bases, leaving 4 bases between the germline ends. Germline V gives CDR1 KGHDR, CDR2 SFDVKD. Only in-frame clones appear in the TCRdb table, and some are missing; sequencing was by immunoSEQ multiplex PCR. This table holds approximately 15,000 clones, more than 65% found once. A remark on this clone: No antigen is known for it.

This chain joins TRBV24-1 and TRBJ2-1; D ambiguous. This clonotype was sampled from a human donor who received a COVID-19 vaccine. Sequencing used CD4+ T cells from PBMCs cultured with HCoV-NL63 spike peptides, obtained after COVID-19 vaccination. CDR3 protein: CATSTNNEQFF. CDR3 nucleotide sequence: TGTGCCACCAGTACGAACAATGAGCAGTTCTTC.